This TCR beta chain was identified in a study of T cell repertoires in cytomegalovirus infection. Whole-study results and caveats: Totalled public TCR beta family frequency picked out people who carried CMV plus the relevant HLA. Across the ex vivo response, the dominant clonotypes were HLA-C-restricted CMV-specific TCR beta clonotypes.

One entry per CDR3 protein results from TCRdb running MiXCR on the reads. The sample contains about 250,000 distinct CDR3 sequences, 9% to 15% of which appear only once. CDR1 and CDR2 from the germline V gene are SGHTA and FQGNSA. The CDR3 covers 12 residues. V was clipped by 1 base and J by 7 bases, with 4 bases between them. In this sample, this clonotype turned up many times. Its target is not known. The sequencing input was PBMCs. The rearrangement joins TRBV7-2 to TRBJ1-4; D ambiguous. The source is a human donor in good health (CMV status not recorded). Some clones in this sample may be carry-over from other donors' samples. CDR3 nucleotides: TGTGCCAGCAGCTTAGAGCGTGAAAAACTGTTTTTT. Translated: CASSLEREKLFF.